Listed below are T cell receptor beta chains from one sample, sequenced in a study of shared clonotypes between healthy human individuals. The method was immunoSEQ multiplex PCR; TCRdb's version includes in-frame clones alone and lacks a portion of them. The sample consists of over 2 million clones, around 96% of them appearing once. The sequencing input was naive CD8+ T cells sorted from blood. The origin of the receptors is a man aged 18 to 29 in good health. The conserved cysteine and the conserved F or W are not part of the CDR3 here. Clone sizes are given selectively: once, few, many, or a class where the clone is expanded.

CDR3: ASTPAGEGYSPLH; V: TRBV28; size: -
CDR3: ASAGTGGAGELF; V: TRBV28; size: -
CDR3: ASSEVGGLDYGYT; V: TRBV2; size: -
CDR3: ASSPSGLGGTEAF; V: TRBV7-9; size: -
CDR3: ASSYSAGATEAF; V: TRBV6-5; size: -
CDR3: ASSSGSNQPQH; V: TRBV5-6; size: -
CDR3: ASSEWLAPDTQY; V: TRBV6-1; size: once
CDR3: ASSLRYGLAVYNEQF; V: TRBV5-6; size: -
CDR3: ASSPETPNYGYT; V: TRBV9; size: -
CDR3: ASSPGAGHQPQH; V: TRBV18; size: -
CDR3: AWRDREGFDEQF; V: TRBV30; size: -
CDR3: ASMPGTRGTDTQY; V: TRBV6-5; size: -
CDR3: ASTPKGAWTGELF; V: TRBV6-5; size: -
CDR3: ASSPRQRNIQY; V: TRBV18; size: -
CDR3: ASSSQGNSPLH; V: TRBV27; size: few
CDR3: ASSQGNEKLF; V: TRBV4-1; size: -
CDR3: ASSLGPGDPTAITDTQY; V: TRBV7-6; size: -
CDR3: ASSFIFGVYEQY; V: TRBV11-2; size: -
CDR3: ASSLDLAGVGHGYT; V: TRBV5-6; size: -
CDR3: ASSYGTGGARQPQH; V: TRBV5-6; size: -
CDR3: ASSEKVGADTQY; V: TRBV7-9; size: -
CDR3: ASSVDSYGYT; V: TRBV6-1; size: -
CDR3: ASSLYLADVDSPLH; V: TRBV5-8; size: -
CDR3: ASSLGGSNYGYT; V: TRBV27; size: -
CDR3: ASSRRSGSSYEQY; V: TRBV7-9; size: -
CDR3: ASSDAGWNEKLF; V: TRBV7-9; size: -
CDR3: ASSQILNTEAF; V: TRBV19; size: -
CDR3: ASSGGGHEQY; V: TRBV5-6; size: -
CDR3: ASSFDRGGYEQY; V: TRBV27; size: -
CDR3: ASSLADRGGTEAF; V: TRBV5-1; size: -
CDR3: ASSLGGTGELF; V: TRBV27; size: -
CDR3: ASSDYRESYTGELF; V: TRBV6-1; size: -
CDR3: SVEYYGSYEQY; V: TRBV29-1; size: -
CDR3: ASIGREYNSPLH; V: TRBV19; size: -
CDR3: ASSSPERTDTQY; V: TRBV7-9; size: -
CDR3: ASSYSELTEAF; V: TRBV6-5; size: -
CDR3: ASRTPRGSYNEQF; V: TRBV6-5; size: -
CDR3: ASTPGQSIYEKLF; V: TRBV2; size: -
CDR3: ASSQEWGDYQPQH; V: TRBV4-1; size: -
CDR3: ASSNWGDYGYT; V: TRBV19; size: -
CDR3: ASSLGQGMYQETQY; V: TRBV7-9; size: -
CDR3: ASSQSRRPQH; V: TRBV16; size: -
CDR3: ASSSGPTYEQY; V: TRBV11-1; size: -
CDR3: ASSLREGTEAF; V: TRBV27; size: -
CDR3: ASSPGLAGVYEQY; V: TRBV27; size: -
CDR3: ASSPDRGSGQPQH; V: TRBV5-4; size: -
CDR3: AVVGANYGYT; V: TRBV28; size: -
CDR3: ASSSTGAHYEQY; V: TRBV7-9; size: -
CDR3: ASSYGPVGSYNSPLH; V: TRBV27; size: -
CDR3: ASRHDPREETQY; V: TRBV5-4; size: -